This T cell receptor beta chain was identified during a study of Ad26.COV2.S vaccination and SARS-CoV-2 variants. Study background: In the COV1001 trial, the donor was in the Ad26.COV2.S arm. Overall study results and limits: Total T cell responses may have been underestimated by the TCR breadth and depth analyses. Similar non-spike TCR breadth was seen in vaccine and placebo recipients.

With respect to this clone: What it recognizes is unknown.

The method was immunoSEQ multiplex PCR; TCRdb's version includes in-frame clones alone and lacks a portion of them. Of about 680,000 clones in the sample, 89% were seen once. Treatment of the sample: around 19 received Ad26.COV2.S at low or high dose, single or two shots; about 5 received placebo; per-sample allocation not given. Sampling was performed 63 days after the first vaccine or placebo injection. Donor was an adult aged 18-55 years in Boston. The origin of this receptor is a person between 18 and 59 years old who received the Ad26.COV2.S COVID-19 vaccine or a placebo. The source material was peripheral blood, sampled in a trial of Ad26.COV2.S vaccine versus placebo.

The CDR3 nucleotides are TGTGCCAGCAGCTTAATACAGGGCACAGATACGCAGTATTTT. Encoded protein: CASSLIQGTDTQYF. The gene calls are TRBV7-9 and TRBJ2-3, with D tentatively TRBD1 (5 bases). This CDR3 has 14 amino acids. Germline CDR1 SEHNR, CDR2 FQNEAQ (reference sequence). Trimming took off 2 bases at V and 1 base at J, with 7 bases between the two ends. The full variable domain, with the rest looked up from reference TRBV7-9 and TRBJ2-3, is DTGVSQNPRHKITKRGQNVTFRCDPISEHNRLYWYRQTLGQGPEFLTYFQNEAQLEKSRLLSDRFSAERPKGSFSTLEIQRTEQGDSAMYLCASSLIQGTDTQYFGPGTRLTVL.